The source of this T cell receptor beta chain is a study of blood T cell repertoires in COVID-19. On the study more broadly: Samples came from the United States, Italy and Spain, spanning acute and convalescent COVID-19. Sample material is recorded as cDNA or gDNA derived from T cells, B-cell-depleted T cells, or PBMCs.

TCRdb's table, derived via immunoSEQ multiplex PCR, lists solely in-frame clones and lacks some. The sample contains tens of thousands of clones, 85% to 90% of which appear only once. Germline CDR1 reads SGHNT; CDR2 reads YENEEA. CDR3 length: 15 amino acids. J was trimmed by 3 bases and V by 1 base; bases with no gene match: 4. Input material: peripheral blood. The TCR sequence derives from a human donor with active COVID-19. The donor label of this sample is uncertain. The J gene is TRBJ1-1, the V gene TRBV11-3; TRBD1 agrees at 8 bases. CDR3 nucleotides: TGTGCCAGCAGCTTAGCCCAGGGGGCTGACACTGAAGCTTTCTTT. Protein: CASSLAQGADTEAFF.